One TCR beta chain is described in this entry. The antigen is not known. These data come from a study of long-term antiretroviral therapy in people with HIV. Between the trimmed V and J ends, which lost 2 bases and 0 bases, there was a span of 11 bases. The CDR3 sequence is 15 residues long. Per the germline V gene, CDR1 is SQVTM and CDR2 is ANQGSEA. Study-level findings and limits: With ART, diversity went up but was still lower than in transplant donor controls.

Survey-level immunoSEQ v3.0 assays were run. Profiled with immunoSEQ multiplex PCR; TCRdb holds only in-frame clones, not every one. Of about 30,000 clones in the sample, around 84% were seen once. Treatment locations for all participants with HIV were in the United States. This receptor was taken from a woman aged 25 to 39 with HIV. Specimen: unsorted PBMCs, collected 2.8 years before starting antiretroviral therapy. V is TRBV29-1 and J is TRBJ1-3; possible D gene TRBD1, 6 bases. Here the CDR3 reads CSVERVQGSGNTIYF. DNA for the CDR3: TGCAGCGTTGAAAGGGTACAGGGCTCTGGAAACACCATATATTTT.